This T cell receptor beta chain was profiled in a study of early stage breast cancer tumors. Overall study context: Of some 17 invasive breast tumors, about a dozen were hormone receptor-positive, HER2-negative. Overall study findings and caveats: Compared with adjacent normal breast, tumors showed around 2.5-fold denser, more clonal T cells.

Note on this clone: Its specificity is unknown.

Only in-frame clones appear in the TCRdb table, and some are missing; sequencing was by immunoSEQ multiplex PCR. The table records about 36,000 clones, approximately 69% of them present only once. Between the trimmed V and J ends, which lost 6 bases and 4 bases, there was a span of 13 bases. Germline CDR1 reads MNHEY; CDR2 reads SVGAGI. The CDR3 has 13 amino acids. The sample was blood. The clonotype originates from a person in their 60s with breast cancer. V and J are TRBV6-5 and TRBJ2-7; D assignment may be TRBD1 or TRBD2 (5 bases each). As DNA, the CDR3 is TGTGCCAGCAGCCGAGGGGCGGATTACGAGCAGTACTTC. As protein: CASSRGADYEQYF.